This entry concerns a single TCR beta chain. Its target is unknown. The data originate from a study of vaccination effects on CD4 cells after COVID-19. Sequencing used immunoSEQ multiplex PCR; TCRdb keeps in-frame clones, though not all of them. This table holds 35,000 to 40,000 clones, 65% to 75% found once. When more than 9 days of culture had elapsed, CD4+ T cells were isolated. Trimming shortened V by 0 bases and J by 0 bases, and 8 bases separated the two germline ends. CDR3 length: 14 residues. Germline V gene data show CDR1 as GTSNPN and CDR2 as SVGIG (reference sequence). The source material was CD4+ T cells from PBMCs cultured without peptide, sampled before COVID-19 vaccination. The sequence derives from a human donor who received a COVID-19 vaccine. The rearrangement uses TRBV30 and TRBJ1-1; the D gene is possibly TRBD1 (5 bases). CDR3 region: CAWSVGVVNTEAFF. The DNA for the CDR3 is TGTGCCTGGAGTGTGGGGGTAGTGAACACTGAAGCTTTCTTT.